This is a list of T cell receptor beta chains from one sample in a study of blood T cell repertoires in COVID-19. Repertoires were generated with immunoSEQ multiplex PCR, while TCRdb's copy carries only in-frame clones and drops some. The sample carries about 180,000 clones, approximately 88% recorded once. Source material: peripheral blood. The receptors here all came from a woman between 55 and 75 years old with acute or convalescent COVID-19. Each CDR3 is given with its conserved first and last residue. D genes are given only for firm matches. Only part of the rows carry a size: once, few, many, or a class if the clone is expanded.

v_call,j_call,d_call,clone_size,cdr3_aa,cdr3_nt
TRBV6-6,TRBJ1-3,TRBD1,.,CASSLGGTGENTIYF,TGTGCCAGCAGTCTAGGGGGGACAGGGGAAAACACCATATATTTT
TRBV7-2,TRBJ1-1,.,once,CASSLAPGTEAFF,TGTGCCAGCAGCTTAGCCCCAGGCACTGAAGCTTTCTTT
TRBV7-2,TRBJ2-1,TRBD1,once,CASSWNRGYNEQFF,TGTGCCAGCAGCTGGAACAGGGGGTACAATGAGCAGTTCTTC
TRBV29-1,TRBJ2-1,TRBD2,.,CSGRTSGGAGEQFF,TGCAGCGGACGGACTAGCGGGGGGGCCGGGGAGCAGTTCTTC
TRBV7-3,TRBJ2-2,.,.,CASSSYTGELFF,TGTGCCAGCAGCTCATACACCGGGGAGCTGTTTTTT
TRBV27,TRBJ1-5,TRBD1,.,CASSSGTGNQPQHF,TGTGCCAGCAGTTCAGGGACAGGAAATCAGCCCCAGCATTTT
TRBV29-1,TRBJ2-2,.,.,CSVETGENTGELFF,TGCAGCGTTGAAACGGGGGAGAACACCGGGGAGCTGTTTTTT
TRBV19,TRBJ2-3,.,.,CASSRDSGTDTQYF,TGTGCCAGTAGTAGGGACTCGGGCACAGATACGCAGTATTTT
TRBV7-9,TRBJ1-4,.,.,CASSLTVNEKLFF,TGTGCCAGCAGCCTTACAGTAAATGAAAAACTGTTTTTT
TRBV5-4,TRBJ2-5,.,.,CASSLLDLAETQYF,TGTGCCAGCAGCTTGCTCGACCTAGCGGAGACCCAGTACTTC
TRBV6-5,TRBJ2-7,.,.,CASSRGEGYEQYF,TGTGCCAGCAGTCGTGGTGAGGGCTACGAGCAGTACTTC
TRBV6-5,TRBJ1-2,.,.,CASTKGKDYGYTF,TGTGCCAGCACCAAGGGGAAGGACTATGGCTACACCTTC
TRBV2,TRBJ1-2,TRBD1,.,CARTTGGYGYTF,TGTGCCCGAACGACAGGGGGCTATGGCTACACCTTC
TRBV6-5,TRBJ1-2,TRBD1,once,CATMRTGGNYGYTF,TGTGCCACCATGAGGACAGGGGGAAACTATGGCTACACCTTC
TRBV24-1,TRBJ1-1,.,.,CATSMGTGKNTEAFF,TGTGCCACCAGTATGGGAACAGGGAAGAACACTGAAGCTTTCTTT
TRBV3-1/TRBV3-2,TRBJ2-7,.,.,CASSQSHEQYF,TGTGCCAGCAGCCAGAGCCACGAGCAGTACTTC
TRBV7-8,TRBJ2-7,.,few,CASSSRVISYEQYF,TGTGCCAGCAGCAGCAGGGTGATCTCCTACGAGCAGTACTTC
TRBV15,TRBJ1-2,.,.,CATSRDRNPQGQNYGYTF,TGTGCCACCAGCAGAGACCGCAACCCCCAGGGGCAGAACTATGGCTACACCTTC
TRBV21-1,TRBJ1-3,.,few,CASSINRDRTFPSGNTIYF,TGTGCCAGCAGTATAAACCGGGACAGGACTTTCCCCTCTGGAAACACCATATATTTT
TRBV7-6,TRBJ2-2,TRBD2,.,CASSLPGLAGGNTGELFF,TGTGCCAGCAGCTTACCCGGACTAGCGGGGGGAAACACCGGGGAGCTGTTTTTT
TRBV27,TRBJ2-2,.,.,CASAGRTNTGELFF,TGTGCCAGCGCGGGACGTACGAACACCGGGGAGCTGTTTTTT
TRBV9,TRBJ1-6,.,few,CASSEARGARNSPLHF,TGTGCCAGCAGCGAGGCCCGGGGGGCGCGAAATTCACCCCTCCACTTT
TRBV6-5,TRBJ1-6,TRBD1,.,CASSMTGGGSPLHF,TGTGCCAGCAGTATGACAGGGGGCGGTTCACCCCTCCACTTT
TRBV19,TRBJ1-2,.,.,CASSIRGTENYGYTF,TGTGCCAGTAGTATTAGGGGGACGGAGAACTATGGCTACACCTTC
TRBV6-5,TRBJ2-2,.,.,CASSIPRVGELFF,TGTGCCAGCAGTATCCCGCGGGTGGGGGAGCTGTTTTTT
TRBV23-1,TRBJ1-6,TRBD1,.,CASNRDRGLNSPLHF,TGCGCCAGCAATCGGGACAGGGGGCTTAATTCACCCCTCCACTTT
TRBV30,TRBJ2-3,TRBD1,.,CAWMQGALGTQYF,TGTGCCTGGATGCAGGGGGCTCTGGGTACGCAGTATTTT
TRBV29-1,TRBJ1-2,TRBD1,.,CSVEDLRPTHGQVFPNYGYTF,TGCAGCGTTGAAGATCTTCGACCCACTCACGGACAGGTGTTTCCTAACTATGGCTACACCTTC
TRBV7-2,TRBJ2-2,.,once,CASSLARDRTGELFF,TGTGCCAGCAGCTTAGCGCGGGACCGGACCGGGGAGCTGTTTTTT
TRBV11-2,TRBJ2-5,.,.,CASTIDPNQETQYF,TGTGCCAGCACCATAGACCCTAACCAAGAGACCCAGTACTTC
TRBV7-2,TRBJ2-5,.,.,CASSLGGQISLETQYF,TGTGCCAGCAGCTTAGGAGGACAAATCTCGTTAGAGACCCAGTACTTC
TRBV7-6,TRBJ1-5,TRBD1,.,CASSFGQGGQPQHF,TGTGCCAGCAGCTTTGGACAGGGAGGTCAGCCCCAGCATTTT
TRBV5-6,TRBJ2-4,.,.,CASSLGRGKNIQYF,TGTGCCAGCAGCTTGGGCAGGGGTAAAAACATTCAGTACTTC
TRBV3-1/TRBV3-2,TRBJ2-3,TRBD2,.,CASSQTGPGTIPFLSDTQYF,TGTGCCAGCAGCCAGACGGGGCCAGGGACTATCCCCTTTCTTTCGGATACGCAGTATTTT
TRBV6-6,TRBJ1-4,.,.,CASSYSVEKLFF,TGTGCCAGCAGTTACTCCGTAGAAAAACTGTTTTTT
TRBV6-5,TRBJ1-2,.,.,CASSRTRTVNYGYTF,TGTGCCAGCAGTCGAACCCGGACAGTCAACTATGGCTACACCTTC
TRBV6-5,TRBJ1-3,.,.,CASSLRDTIYF,TGTGCCAGCAGTCTGAGAGACACCATATATTTT
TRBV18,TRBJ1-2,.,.,CASSPLKSVGGNYGYTF,TGTGCCAGCTCACCACTAAAATCGGTAGGAGGTAACTATGGCTACACCTTC
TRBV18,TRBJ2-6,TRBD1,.,CASSPQRQGQLKAGANVLTF,TGTGCCAGCTCACCACAGAGACAGGGTCAGTTAAAGGCTGGGGCCAACGTCCTGACTTTC
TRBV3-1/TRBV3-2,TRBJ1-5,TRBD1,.,CASSQEFDRDQPQHF,TGTGCCAGCAGCCAAGAATTCGACAGGGATCAGCCCCAGCATTTT
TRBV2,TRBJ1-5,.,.,CASRTEINQPQHF,TGTGCCTCCCGGACAGAGATCAATCAGCCCCAGCATTTT
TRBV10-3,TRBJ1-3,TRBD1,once,CAISAQSRGLGNTIYF,TGTGCCATCAGTGCCCAAAGCAGGGGGCTGGGAAACACCATATATTTT
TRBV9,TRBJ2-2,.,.,CASSVGTYNTGELFF,TGTGCCAGCAGCGTAGGGACATACAACACCGGGGAGCTGTTTTTT
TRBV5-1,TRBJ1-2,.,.,CASSPEGAAGQSGGYTF,TGCGCCAGCAGCCCGGAAGGGGCGGCAGGTCAATCGGGTGGCTACACCTTC
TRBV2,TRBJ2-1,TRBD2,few,CASSLKGLAGQEQFF,TGTGCCAGCAGTCTTAAGGGACTAGCGGGTCAAGAGCAGTTCTTC
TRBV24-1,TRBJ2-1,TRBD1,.,CATMGPGQGFNEQFF,TGTGCCACCATGGGACCGGGACAGGGGTTTAATGAGCAGTTCTTC
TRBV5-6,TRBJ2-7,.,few,CASSLTEGTYEQYF,TGTGCCAGCAGCTTGACGGAGGGCACCTACGAGCAGTACTTC
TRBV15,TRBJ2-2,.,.,CATSRDSEFRFTGELFF,TGTGCCACCAGCAGAGATTCCGAGTTCCGTTTTACCGGGGAGCTGTTTTTT
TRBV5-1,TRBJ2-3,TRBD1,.,CASSLGTGPSTDTQYF,TGCGCCAGCAGCTTGGGGACAGGGCCTAGCACAGATACGCAGTATTTT
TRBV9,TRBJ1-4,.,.,CASSPLRGTSTNEKLFF,TGTGCCAGCAGCCCTCTAAGGGGGACCTCGACTAATGAAAAACTGTTTTTT
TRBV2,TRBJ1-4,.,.,CASSEAPKLFF,TGTGCCAGCAGTGAGGCCCCTAAACTGTTTTTT
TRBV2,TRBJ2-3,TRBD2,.,CASRWRGVRTDTQYF,TGTGCCAGCCGATGGCGGGGGGTAAGAACAGATACGCAGTATTTT
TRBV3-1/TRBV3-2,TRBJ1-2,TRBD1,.,CASSVQGNYGYTF,TGTGCCAGCAGCGTACAGGGGAACTATGGCTACACCTTC
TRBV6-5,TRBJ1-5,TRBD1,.,CASRDNRGLSPQHF,TGTGCCAGCAGGGACAACAGGGGCCTTTCGCCCCAGCATTTT
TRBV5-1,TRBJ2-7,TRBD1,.,CASSLGLPSGTGGEQYF,TGCGCCAGCAGCTTGGGCCTTCCCTCCGGGACAGGGGGCGAGCAGTACTTC
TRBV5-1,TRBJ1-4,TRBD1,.,CASSRDRTNEKLFF,TGCGCCAGCAGTAGGGACAGGACTAATGAAAAACTGTTTTTT
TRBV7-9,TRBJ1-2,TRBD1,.,CASSLSGGSYGYTF,TGTGCCAGCAGCTTATCAGGGGGGAGCTATGGCTACACCTTC
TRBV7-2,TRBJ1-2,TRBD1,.,CASSSRTGSYGYTF,TGTGCCAGCAGCTCTCGGACAGGGAGCTATGGCTACACCTTC
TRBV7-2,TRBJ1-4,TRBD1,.,CASSADRVTNEKLFF,TGTGCCAGCAGCGCCGACAGGGTAACTAATGAAAAACTGTTTTTT
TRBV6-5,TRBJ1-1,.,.,CASNQAPLNTEAFF,TGTGCCAGCAACCAAGCCCCGCTGAACACTGAAGCTTTCTTT